Listed here is a single T cell receptor beta chain. Its antigen remains unidentified. A read error may account for a junction end that differs from germline. The data stem from a study of siplizumab effects on memory and regulatory T cells. Unstimulated naive, memory, effector memory and TEMRA subsets from three donor pairs underwent sequencing. Here immunoSEQ multiplex PCR was the method, and the copy in TCRdb shows in-frame clones only, minus some. Counted here are roughly 68,000 clones, approximately 87% occurring once; the ten biggest clones make up roughly 3.8%. Points from the study as a whole: On average, less than 75% of mappable alloreactive CD4+ clones were Treg-derived under siplizumab, against 26.9% in controls.

The CDR3 has 13 residues. Germline V gene sequence: CDR1 SGHTA, CDR2 FQGNSA. Sequenced material: memory CD4+ T cells sorted from blood. The chain combines TRBV7-2 with TRBJ2-4; D possibly matches TRBD1 or TRBD2 (5 bases each). This TCR came from a human donor in good health. For the CDR3, the DNA is TGTGCCAGCAGCGCGTCGTCGGGGCAGGTTGTGGACTTC. Encoded protein: CASSASSGQVVDF.